These 15 T cell receptor beta chains originate from one sample sequenced in a study of blood T cell repertoires in COVID-19 (dated by TCRdb to 2018 to 2020). Libraries were prepared through the immunoSEQ multiplex PCR assay. TCRdb limited this immuneACCESS table to in-frame rearrangements with V and J called. A share of clones is missing; checked studies link under half to unresolved V genes, and the rest is unexplained. Recorded for this sample are approximately 190,000 clones; about 88% of them occurred a single time. The ten largest clonotypes hold roughly an eighth of the sample. The sequencing sample was made of peripheral blood. The receptors come from a man between 25 and 39 years old with active or convalescent COVID-19.

The chain couples TRBV27 to TRBJ2-2; maybe TRBD2 (6 bases). V was trimmed by 6 bases and J by 6 bases, leaving 14 bases between them. There are 14 residues in the CDR3. Per the germline V gene, CDR1 is MNHEY and CDR2 is SMNVEV (reference sequence). The CDR3 region has the DNA TGTGCCAGCAGCCAGACTAGGACATCCGGGGAGCTGTTTTTT. This sequence encodes CASSQTRTSGELFF.

The chain is built from TRBV19 and TRBJ2-1, with 10 bases that match TRBD1. This CDR3 comprises 15 residues. Germline CDR1 and CDR2: LNHDA and SQIVND (reference sequence). Unmatched junction bases numbered 7, after V lost 5 bases and J lost 6 bases. CDR3 loop: CASSADRGQINEQFF. As DNA, the CDR3 is TGTGCCAGTAGTGCCGACAGGGGGCAAATCAATGAGCAGTTCTTC.

The rearrangement links TRBV28 to TRBJ2-5, with a weak D call TRBD2 (5 bases). The germline V gene has CDR1 MDHEN and CDR2 SYDVKM. CDR3 size: 14 residues. Trimming shortened V by 3 bases and J by 2 bases, and 10 bases separated the two germline ends. The CDR3: CASSLRAVQETQYF. CDR3 sequence (DNA): TGTGCCAGCAGTTTGCGGGCGGTTCAAGAGACCCAGTACTTC.

V is TRBV10-3 and J is TRBJ2-7; 9 bases agree with TRBD2. Trimming at V came to 10 bases and at J to 2 bases, leaving 6 bases not matched to a gene. This CDR3 region has 13 residues. The germline V gene encodes CDR1 ENHRY and CDR2 SYGVKD. The CDR3, as DNA: TGTGCCACAGAGCGGGAGGAAACCTACGAGCAGTACTTC. Amino acid sequence: CATEREETYEQYF.

This clone has just a few counts. The J gene is TRBJ1-2, the V gene TRBV24-1, with 9 bases matching TRBD1. CDR3 length: 14 residues. Germline CDR1 KGHDR, CDR2 SFDVKD. Trimming cost V 10 bases and J 8 bases; bases outside gene matches: 13. CDR3 protein: CATSGTGSVEGYTF. CDR3 nucleotides: TGTGCCACTTCCGGGACAGGGAGTGTAGAAGGCTACACCTTC.

V and J are TRBV15 and TRBJ1-2, with unresolved D. The germline CDR1 and CDR2 sequences are LNHNV and YYDKDF (reference sequence). The CDR3 extends over 15 amino acids. The V end lost 0 bases, the J end lost 2 bases, and 10 bases lay between the germline ends. CDR3: CATSRDLPGNYGYTF. CDR3 DNA: TGTGCCACCAGCAGAGATCTCCCGGGAAACTATGGCTACACCTTC.

The gene calls are TRBV19 and TRBJ2-7, with D perhaps TRBD1 (7 bases). Deletions cut 3 bases from V and 6 bases from J, with 21 bases between. Germline V lookup: CDR1 LNHDA, CDR2 SQIVND (reference sequence). The CDR3 length is 16 residues. The CDR3: CASSMGETAQGGEQYV. The CDR3, as DNA: TGTGCCAGTAGTATGGGGGAAACAGCGCAGGGGGGCGAGCAGTACGTC.

The chain is built from TRBV27 and TRBJ1-1, with 7 bases aligning to TRBD1. CDR3 length equals 13 residues. CDR1 and CDR2 from the germline V gene are MNHEY and SMNVEV (reference sequence). The ends lost 3 bases at V and 4 bases at J; junction bases unmatched: 2. CDR3 bases: TGTGCCAGCAGTTTCTCAGGGGGCACTGAAGCTTTCTTT. Its protein product is CASSFSGGTEAFF.

This chain joins TRBV28 and TRBJ2-3; D perhaps matches TRBD1 (6 bases). The V end lost 1 base, the J end lost 1 base, and 9 bases lay between the germline ends. The CDR3 spans 15 residues. In germline, CDR1 is MDHEN, CDR2 SYDVKM. Here the CDR3 DNA reads TGTGCCAGCAGTTTATACGGACAGCGCACAGATACGCAGTATTTT. It is translated as CASSLYGQRTDTQYF.

This sequence joins TRBV7-9 and TRBJ1-6; D is possibly TRBD1 (5 bases). V lost 8 bases, J lost 9 bases, and 17 bases lay in between. The CDR3 length is 14 residues. The V gene's germline CDR1 is SEHNR and CDR2 FQNEAQ (reference sequence). The CDR3: CASDSWAGGSPLHF. In DNA, the CDR3 is TGTGCCAGCGATAGTTGGGCCGGGGGTTCACCCCTCCACTTT. The variable domain in full, with the rest retrieved from reference TRBV7-9 and TRBJ1-6, is DTGVSQNPRHKITKRGQNVTFRCDPISEHNRLYWYRQTLGQGPEFLTYFQNEAQLEKSRLLSDRFSAERPKGSFSTLEIQRTEQGDSAMYLCASDSWAGGSPLHFGNGTRLTVT.

This clone was counted a single time. The chain employs TRBV30 and TRBJ2-7; D gene uncertain. Germline assignment: CDR1 GTSNPN and CDR2 SVGIG (reference sequence). The CDR3 runs to 14 residues. Trimming stripped 3 bases from V and 0 bases from J, with 12 bases between. Here the CDR3 reads CAWRMGPSSYEQYF. CDR3 nucleotide sequence: TGTGCCTGGAGGATGGGTCCTAGCTCCTACGAGCAGTACTTC.

DNA of the CDR3: TGTGCCAGCAGCTTAATGGGACAGGGGAATTCACCCCTCCACTTT. It translates to CASSLMGQGNSPLHF. This chain connects TRBV7-8 to TRBJ1-6; 10 positions agree with TRBD1. CDR3 length: 15 residues. Trimming took 2 bases from V and 7 from J; bases not matched to a gene: 2. The germline V gene encodes CDR1 SGHVS and CDR2 FQNEAQ.

This chain connects TRBV3-1 (or the pseudogene TRBV3-2) to TRBJ1-3, with 8 bases matching TRBD1. CDR1 and CDR2 from the germline V gene are LGHDT and YNNKEL (reference sequence). This CDR3 is 18 amino acids long. Trimming took 1 base from V and 0 from J; bases not matched to a gene: 8. This CDR3 reads CASSQVQGALLSGNTIYF. CDR3 nucleotides: TGTGCCAGCAGCCAAGTCCAGGGGGCCCTCCTCTCTGGAAACACCATATATTTT.

This clone was found a few times. V is TRBV7-3 and J is TRBJ1-5; D is possibly TRBD1 (6 bases). The germline CDR1 and CDR2 sequences are SGHTA and FQGTGA. This CDR3 has 15 residues. V lost 1 base, J lost 1 base, and 8 bases lay in between. CDR3 sequence (DNA): TGTGCCAGCAGCTTAAGTGGGGGCAGCAATCAGCCCCAGCATTTT. As protein: CASSLSGGSNQPQHF.

The genes are TRBV9 and TRBJ2-1; a possible D gene is TRBD1 (5 bases). Germline CDR1 and CDR2: SGDLS and YYNGEE. The V end lost 1 base, the J end lost 6 bases, and 20 bases lay between the germline ends. This CDR3 is built from 17 residues. As DNA, the CDR3 is TGTGCCAGCAGCGTAACCCTGTGGGGCCGTGAGGTCAATGAGCAGTTCTTC. Translated, it gives CASSVTLWGREVNEQFF.